Listed here is a single TCR beta chain. The sample is drawn from a study of CD8 T cells in Susac syndrome. About the study: Of the sequenced Susac syndrome patients, about 6 had active disease and roughly eight were in remission.

The diagnostic criteria were recently defined, and patients with Susac syndrome met them for definite or probable disease. RNA in amounts of about 0.5 to 1 ug was reverse transcribed with random hexamers. The CDR3 of TCR beta was amplified by immunoSEQ multiplex PCR across 54 Vbeta and 13 Jbeta. TCRdb called the immunoSEQ multiplex PCR reads again in MiXCR, with one record for every CDR3 protein. This sample has tens of thousands of distinct CDR3 sequences, with approximately 96% found just once. Sequencing was performed on CD8+ T cells from PBMCs. This sequence originates from a human donor with Susac syndrome.

DNA for the CDR3: TGTGCCAGCAGCCAGAGACTAGCGGGGGGAGTGGAGACCCAGTACTTC. Protein sequence: CASSQRLAGGVETQYF. This chain links TRBV3-1 with TRBJ2-5, with 13 bases aligning to TRBD2. After removal of 3 bases from V and 5 bases from J, the junction contained 6 bases not matched to a gene. This CDR3 region has 16 residues. The germline V gene encodes CDR1 LGHDT and CDR2 YNNKEL (reference sequence).